This record looks at one T cell receptor (beta chain) sequence and its context. Its antigen is currently unknown. One end of the junction fails to match germline, which may point to a read error. The data are from a study of radiotherapy plus CTLA-4 blockade in lung cancer. Germline V gene lookup returns CDR1 SNHLY and CDR2 FYNNEI. This CDR3 has 13 residues. Profiled with immunoSEQ multiplex PCR; TCRdb holds only in-frame clones, not every one. The repertoire holds fewer than 65,000 clones, with approximately 82% as singletons. Ipilimumab-mediated CTLA-4 blockade plus focal radiation was given to patients having chemo-refractory metastatic non-small-cell lung cancer. Overall study findings and caveats: Early clonal dynamics of blood T cells, together with interferon-beta, were reported as the best response predictor. In blood, after radiotherapy plus ipilimumab, tumor-derived TCR clones expanded.

The input for sequencing was peripheral blood, taken from a patient treated with radiotherapy plus ipilimumab. The rearrangement links TRBV2 to TRBJ1-2, with 7 bases aligning to TRBD1. The clonotype was recovered from a human donor with non-small cell lung cancer whose response to radiotherapy plus ipilimumab could not be evaluated. For the CDR3, the DNA is TGTGCCAGCAGTGTAAGGACAGGTGATGGCTACGCCTTC. Translated, it gives CASSVRTGDGYAF.